The entry below gives a single T cell receptor (beta chain) sequence along with its context. This sample also contains other DNA sequences that code for the same CDR3. Germline V lookup: CDR1 SEHNR, CDR2 FQNEAQ (reference sequence). V was clipped by 5 bases and J by 3 bases, with 8 bases between them. The CDR3 is 12 amino acids. As processed by the authors: ImmunoSEQ junction-only sequences lacked quality scores, so their filtering differed. Data came from immunoSEQ multiplex PCR; TCRdb stores just in-frame clones and leaves some out. D and trimming were read from the DNA, whereas the V and J calls and clone size are those reported in that table. The sample has some 2,100,000 clones; approximately 94% are singletons. This sample was taken from a study of shared clonotypes between healthy human individuals.

The V and J genes are TRBV7-9 and TRBJ2-7; D may be TRBD1 (5 bases). Sequencing was carried out using naive CD4+ T cells sorted from blood. Indicated subset: CD45RA+ positively selected. The clonotype originates from a man aged 18 to 29 in good health. CDR3 nucleotides: TGTGCCAGCAGCCTCCAGGGCTACGAGCAGTACTTC. Translation: CASSLQGYEQYF.